A selection of T cell receptor beta chains follows, all from one sample in a study of cytomegalovirus exposure and HLA in healthy donors. Profiled with immunoSEQ multiplex PCR; TCRdb holds only in-frame clones, not every one. This sample lists about 140,000 clones; its ten largest clones have around 2.2%. The specimen was PBMCs. The receptors shown here come from a young woman in good health and CMV-seronegative. The conserved cysteine and the conserved F or W are not part of the CDR3 here.

V gene	J gene	CDR3 protein
TRBV6-4	TRBJ2-3	ASSDSGGRADTQY
TRBV19	TRBJ1-5	ASSIGGGPHQPQH
TRBV4-2	TRBJ1-2	ASSQERDLGGYT
TRBV6-1	TRBJ2-2	ASSEQGAGTGELF
TRBV10-3	TRBJ2-1	AIRGGTSEYNEQF
TRBV5-1	TRBJ2-7	ASSLKRDYEQY
TRBV29-1	TRBJ1-2	SVGDRGYGYT
TRBV28	TRBJ2-2	ASSSHIGGGELF
TRBV5-1	TRBJ1-2	ASSLLRRERGLDYGYT
TRBV13	TRBJ2-1	ASSAPGTPSYNEQF
TRBV4-1	TRBJ2-3	ASSRDRTLGARTDTQY
TRBV30	TRBJ2-3	AWNPIQGATDTQY
TRBV11-2	TRBJ2-1	ASSSPPGSQISSYNEQF
TRBV12-5	TRBJ1-1	ASGFQENTEAF
TRBV5-1	TRBJ1-1	ASGTGFMNTEAF
TRBV18	TRBJ2-1	ASSPLGPNNEQF
TRBV7-9	TRBJ1-1	ASSLNKRGQVGNTEAF
TRBV7-8	TRBJ1-3	ASSHGTGFGNTIY
TRBV5-4	TRBJ2-7	ASSLKEQAYEQY
TRBV7-2	TRBJ2-5	ASSLVGSRGWETQY
TRBV7-9	TRBJ1-2	ASSLIGAGADYGYT
TRBV19	TRBJ1-1	ASSIGRNGQAF
TRBV19	TRBJ1-2	ASSSGQRGYT
TRBV2	TRBJ1-4	ASSELGQEKLF
TRBV5-1	TRBJ2-3	ASSLVGSGSTDTQY
TRBV9	TRBJ2-5	ASSVAGTGNIKETQY
TRBV19	TRBJ1-2	ASSIRGSYGYT
TRBV19	TRBJ1-2	ASKYRGENGYT
TRBV19	TRBJ1-4	ASSIQGGVGEKLF
TRBV20-1	TRBJ2-5	SSGTSETQY
TRBV19	TRBJ1-2	ASTDSRQGGVYGYT
TRBV6-4	TRBJ2-1	ASSLESGGEQF
TRBV7-9	TRBJ1-4	ASSLVAGEKLF
TRBV6-5	TRBJ1-2	ASRRKTAYYGYT
TRBV27	TRBJ1-1	ASSLQGTSTEAF
TRBV5-4	TRBJ2-5	ASSLGGGGTAIPQETQY
TRBV5-1	TRBJ1-1	ASDSSGAGTEAF
TRBV5-1	TRBJ2-1	ASSLGLAGGYNEQF
TRBV2	TRBJ1-3	ASSEDQGFSGNTIY
TRBV19	TRBJ2-2	ASNPSGRAIGELF
TRBV27	TRBJ2-2	ASGEIDWTGELF
TRBV30	TRBJ1-2	AWDRGSDGYT
TRBV7-2	TRBJ2-7	ASSFDGGQGAFEQY
TRBV25-1	TRBJ2-3	ASSTLTSGRADTQY
TRBV19	TRBJ1-5	ATGRRAESNQPQH
TRBV5-1	TRBJ1-1	ASSSRGNTEAF
TRBV19	TRBJ1-5	ASSIPLVQDSNQPQH
TRBV9	TRBJ1-1	ASSVGPGPNTEAF
TRBV5-1	TRBJ1-2	ASSLDLDSLYGYT
TRBV4-1	TRBJ2-2	ASSQDHRTLAGTANTGELF
TRBV18	TRBJ2-2	ASSPIESNTGELF
TRBV19	TRBJ2-1	ASRTGTSGSYNEQF
TRBV7-9	TRBJ2-2	ASSPPLAGGFDGELF
TRBV4-1	TRBJ2-1	ASSQAYRGTYNEQF
TRBV30	TRBJ2-2	AWSPQGTNTGELF